One sample yielded the 27 T cell receptor beta chains listed below, sequenced in a study of Tregs in tolerant kidney transplant recipients (dated by TCRdb to between 2017 and 2020). The transplants used related donors with nonmyeloablative bone marrow transplantation, and mixed chimerism in the human trials was transient. Library generation was performed with the immunoSEQ multiplex PCR assay. The table comes from immuneACCESS by way of TCRdb, which keeps in-frame sequences with V and J called. Part of the clones is missing from these tables; in studies checked, under half for an unresolved V gene and the rest for unknown reasons. The sample has 30,000 to 40,000 clones on record. Clones ranked in the top ten supply less than 2% of the sample. Sequenced here: CD4+ T cells from blood (PBMCs), sampled 24 months after the transplant. The receptors were sampled from a human patient who received a combined kidney and bone marrow transplant. Some T cells present after a transplant may be cells of the graft donor.

As to this clone: The read falls 3 residues short of the CDR3 end, and the missing part is taken from the germline J gene. The V call is TRBV6-1, the J call TRBJ1-3, with D maybe TRBD1 (6 bases). V was trimmed by 1 base and J by 3 bases, leaving 10 bases between them. The CDR3 is made up of 15 amino acids. Germline CDR1 and CDR2: MNHNS and SASEGT. The CDR3 protein is CASSEEVRGGNTIYF. The CDR3 DNA, read in part, is TGTGCCAGCAGTGAAGAGGTCAGGGGTGGAAACACC.

The chain's CDR3 is CASSHSPVRGNYGYTF. CDR3 bases read: TGTGCCAGCAGCCACTCTCCCGTCAGGGGAAACTATGGC. J is TRBJ1-2 and V is TRBV3-1 (or the pseudogene TRBV3-2), with D tentatively TRBD1 (6 bases). The read ends 3 residues early relative to the CDR3; the germline J gene fills the gap. The CDR3 totals 16 residues. Germline assignment: CDR1 LGHDT and CDR2 YNNKEL (reference sequence). Trimming shortened V by 3 bases and J by 2 bases, and 16 bases separated the two germline ends.

A word on this clone: Coverage ceases 3 residues before the CDR3 finishes, and the germline J gene fills in the end. The J gene is TRBJ1-1, the V gene TRBV5-1; TRBD1 aligns across 7 bases. After removal of 5 bases from V and 0 bases from J, the junction contained 4 bases not matched to a gene. This CDR3 is built from 14 residues. Germline V lookup: CDR1 SGHRS, CDR2 YFSETQ. CDR3 protein: CASSNGQVNTEAFF. The part of the CDR3 DNA that was read is TGCGCCAGCAGTAACGGACAGGTGAACACTGAA.

Details on this clone: The read is 3 residues too short to cover the CDR3 end, so that end is filled in from the germline J gene. V is TRBV5-1 and J is TRBJ1-4, with 8 bases identical to TRBD1. This CDR3 has 13 residues. Germline V gives CDR1 SGHRS, CDR2 YFSETQ. Trimming cost V 4 bases and J 7 bases; bases outside gene matches: 3. Here the CDR3 reads CASSATGGEKLFF. The sequenced part of the CDR3 DNA is TGCGCCAGCAGCGCCACAGGGGGTGAAAAA.

Turning to this clone: Read coverage stops 3 residues before the CDR3 terminus; the germline J gene supplies the remainder. V and J are TRBV7-8 and TRBJ2-3, with D maybe TRBD1 (6 bases). Trimming left V 5 bases short and J 6 bases short, with 15 bases between. CDR3 length: 14 residues. Germline CDR1 and CDR2: SGHVS and FQNEAQ. The DNA read from the CDR3 is TGTGCCAGCAGCCACAGGGACCGGCTTGATACG. Translating it yields CASSHRDRLDT. The whole CDR3 region reads CASSHRDRLDTQYF. Full variable domain (missing parts from reference TRBV7-8 and TRBJ2-3): GAGVSQSPRYKVAKRGQDVALRCDPISGHVSLFWYQQALGQGPEFLTYFQNEAQLDKSGLPSDRFFAERPEGSVSTLKIQRTQQEDSAVYLCASSHRDRLDTQYFGPGTRLTVL.

Worth noting for this clone: The read ends 3 residues early relative to the CDR3; the germline J gene fills the gap. The rearrangement links TRBV7-6 to TRBJ2-1; 8 bases map to TRBD2. V lost 3 bases to trimming and J lost 3 bases; unmatched junction nucleotides: 7. This CDR3 region has 16 residues. Germline CDR1 SGHVS, CDR2 FNYEAQ. Incomplete CDR3 DNA: TGTGCCAGCAGCTTTAGCGGGGCCTCAGACTACAATGAG. Encoded protein: CASSFSGASDYNE. The CDR3, in full, reads CASSFSGASDYNEQFF.

With regard to this clone: Coverage ceases 3 residues before the CDR3 finishes, and the germline J gene fills in the end. This chain connects TRBV12-3 or TRBV12-4 to TRBJ2-6; D possibly corresponds to TRBD1 (6 bases). CDR3 length: 15 residues. V was clipped by 6 bases and J by 1 base, with 10 bases between them. CDR3 DNA (partial): TGTGCCAGCAGCCCCACAGGGTCTGGGGCCAACGTC. Translating gives CASSPTGSGANV. The CDR3 as a whole reads CASSPTGSGANVLTF.

About this clone itself: Mismatch with germline at one junction end may stem from a read error. The read terminates 3 residues ahead of where the CDR3 ends, so the germline J gene completes it. The gene calls are TRBV4-2 and TRBJ2-6; D call uncertain. The germline gives CDR1 LGHNA, CDR2 YNFKEQ. The CDR3 loop spans 13 amino acids. The CDR3 is CASSQEPGNVLTF. The DNA read from the CDR3 is TGCGCCAGCAGCCAAGAACCCGGCAACGTC.

As for this clone: The read gets to within 3 residues of the CDR3 end, and the germline J gene fills in the rest. The chain recombines TRBV7-9 with TRBJ2-3; a possible D gene is TRBD1 (5 bases). Germline CDR1 and CDR2: SEHNR and FQNEAQ (reference sequence). The CDR3 extends over 15 amino acids. Trimming left V 5 bases short and J 0 bases short, with 12 bases between. Partial CDR3 DNA: TGTGCCAGCAGCACAAATCAGGGAAGCACAGATACG. Translating it yields CASSTNQGSTDT. The whole CDR3 reads CASSTNQGSTDTQYF.

Worth noting for this clone: The read ends 3 residues early relative to the CDR3; the germline J gene fills the gap. The genes are TRBV7-8 and TRBJ2-6; D perhaps matches TRBD1 (6 bases). This CDR3 spans 15 amino acids. Trimming cost V 2 bases and J 2 bases, with 7 bases left between them. Germline V gene data show CDR1 as SGHVS and CDR2 as FQNEAQ. CDR3 sequence reads: CASSLSGAGANVLTF. CDR3 DNA, as far as it was read: TGTGCCAGCAGCTTATCAGGGGCTGGGGCCAACGTC. The variable domain in full, with the rest retrieved from reference TRBV7-8 and TRBJ2-6, is GAGVSQSPRYKVAKRGQDVALRCDPISGHVSLFWYQQALGQGPEFLTYFQNEAQLDKSGLPSDRFFAERPEGSVSTLKIQRTQQEDSAVYLCASSLSGAGANVLTFGAGSRLTVL.

About this clone: With the read ending 3 residues before the CDR3 end, the germline J gene is used to fill in that end. The chain carries TRBV7-6 and TRBJ2-2; D uncertain. CDR1 is SGHVS and CDR2 is FNYEAQ in the germline V gene. The CDR3 runs to 14 residues. The V gene lost 1 base and the J gene lost 6 bases, with 9 bases spanning the gap. CDR3 region: CASSLVGSPGELFF. The CDR3 DNA, read in part, is TGTGCCAGCAGCTTAGTGGGCAGCCCCGGGGAG.

In the case of this clone: The read finishes 3 residues shy of the CDR3 end, and the germline J gene is used to complete it. This chain links TRBV5-6 with TRBJ2-2, with 8 nucleotides matching TRBD2. The CDR3 loop spans 15 amino acids. The J segment lost 5 bases and the V segment lost 4 bases, leaving 7 bases of the junction unmatched. The germline V gene has CDR1 SGHDT and CDR2 YYEEEE. CDR3 bases read: TGTGCCAGCAGCACGAGGCCTAGCGGGACCGGGGAG. Residues: CASSTRPSGTGE. In full, the CDR3 reads CASSTRPSGTGELFF.

Turning to this clone: The CDR3 end lies 3 residues beyond the end of the read and is filled in from the germline J gene. The chain carries TRBV19 and TRBJ1-1; perhaps TRBD1 as D (5 bases). The CDR3 totals 12 residues. Germline loops: CDR1 LNHDA, CDR2 SQIVND (reference sequence). V was clipped by 3 bases and J by 4 bases, with 6 bases between them. Partial CDR3 DNA: TGTGCCAGTAGTATGACAGTCACTGAA. It translates to CASSMTVTE. The CDR3 in full is CASSMTVTEAFF.

About this clone: The CDR3 end lies 3 residues beyond the end of the read and is filled in from the germline J gene. The rearrangement uses TRBV5-1 and TRBJ2-3; no reliable D call. The CDR3 is 13 residues long. In germline, CDR1 is SGHRS, CDR2 YFSETQ. Trimming pared 0 bases from V and 2 bases from J, leaving 4 bases between. The sequenced CDR3 bases are TGCGCCAGCAGCTTGGGTAACACAGATACG. This gives the protein CASSLGNTDT. The CDR3 as a whole reads CASSLGNTDTQYF.

Turning to this clone: The read is 3 residues too short to cover the CDR3 end, so that end is filled in from the germline J gene. V gene TRBV10-3 combines with J gene TRBJ2-7; 8 bases are a match to TRBD2. From germline, CDR1 is ENHRY and CDR2 SYGVKD. J lost 1 base, V lost 5 bases, and 7 bases had no gene match. CDR3 size: 15 residues. CDR3 bases read: TGTGCCATCAGTACGGGGGGGACTAGTTCCTACGAG. Translating it yields CAISTGGTSSYE. The full CDR3 reads CAISTGGTSSYEQYF.

Details on this clone: The read ends 3 residues shy of where the CDR3 ends; the end is completed using the germline J gene. This chain links TRBV5-1 with TRBJ2-5; 7 nucleotides match TRBD1. CDR1 is SGHRS and CDR2 is YFSETQ in the germline V gene. The CDR3 consists of 14 residues. V lost 2 bases and J lost 1; bases outside the gene matches: 2. Incomplete CDR3 DNA: TGCGCCAGCAGCTTAGGGGGCGGCCAAGAGACC. It specifies CASSLGGGQET. The entire CDR3 is CASSLGGGQETQYF. Together with reference TRBV5-1 and TRBJ2-5, the CDR3 gives the full variable domain: KAGVTQTPRYLIKTRGQQVTLSCSPISGHRSVSWYQQTPGQGLQFLFEYFSETQRNKGNFPGRFSGRQFSNSRSEMNVSTLELGDSALYLCASSLGGGQETQYFGPGTRLLVL.

CDR3 in amino acids: CASNTGTGNYEQYF. CDR3 bases read: TGTGCCAGCAACACCGGGACAGGGAACTACGAG. The V gene is TRBV28, the J gene TRBJ2-7; 9 nucleotides line up with TRBD1. Sequencing ends 3 residues short of the CDR3 end; the germline J gene provides the rest. Germline V lookup: CDR1 MDHEN, CDR2 SYDVKM. V dropped 7 bases and J dropped 3; count of bases not matched to a gene: 7. This CDR3 contains 14 residues.

Partial CDR3 DNA: TGTGCCAGTAGTTGGACTAGCGGGAAGGCCAAAAACATT. As protein: CASSWTSGKAKNI. The whole CDR3 protein is CASSWTSGKAKNIQYF. The V call is TRBV19, the J call TRBJ2-4; 12 bases are shared with TRBD2. The read is 3 residues too short to cover the CDR3 end, so that end is filled in from the germline J gene. From germline, CDR1 is LNHDA and CDR2 SQIVND (reference sequence). Trimming removed 5 bases from V and 1 base from J; junction bases left unmatched: 3. The CDR3 loop spans 16 amino acids.

As concerns this clone: The read stops 3 residues short of the end of the CDR3; the missing end is completed from the germline J gene. This chain uses TRBV5-4 with TRBJ2-7; D possibly corresponds to TRBD2 (6 bases). The CDR3 has 14 residues. Germline V lookup: CDR1 SGHNT, CDR2 YYREEE (reference sequence). Trimming stripped 0 bases from V and 0 bases from J, with 7 bases between. CDR3 sequence reads: CASSLGGNSYEQYF. The sequenced part of the CDR3 DNA is TGTGCCAGCAGCTTGGGCGGGAACTCCTACGAG.

As concerns this clone: The read terminates 3 residues before the CDR3 end, so the remaining end is supplied by the germline J gene. J is TRBJ1-2 and V is TRBV18, with 9 bases identical to TRBD1. Germline V gene sequence: CDR1 KGHSH, CDR2 LQKENI. CDR3 length: 13 amino acids. The sequenced part of the CDR3 DNA is TGTGCCAGCTCACCGCGGACAGGGGAAGGC. Protein product: CASSPRTGEG. The full CDR3 is CASSPRTGEGYTF.

As to this clone: The read halts 3 residues ahead of the CDR3 end, with the missing end drawn from the germline J gene. V usage is TRBV11-3 and J usage is TRBJ2-5; perhaps TRBD1 as D (6 bases). The V end lost 6 bases, the J end lost 4 bases, and 9 bases lay between the germline ends. This CDR3 comprises 12 residues. Germline-derived CDR1 and CDR2 are SGHNT and YENEEA. CDR3: CASSQQGETQYF. The part of the CDR3 DNA that was read is TGTGCCAGCAGTCAACAGGGAGAGACC.

On this clone itself: The read finishes 3 residues shy of the CDR3 end, and the germline J gene is used to complete it. The chain employs TRBV12-3 or TRBV12-4 and TRBJ1-1, with TRBD1 matching 9 bases. Trimming removed 5 bases from V and 3 bases from J; junction bases left unmatched: 7. CDR3 size: 15 residues. The CDR3 here is CASSDPGQGHTEAFF. The DNA read from the CDR3 is TGTGCCAGCAGTGATCCGGGACAGGGACACACTGAA.

Comment on this clone: The read ends 3 residues before the CDR3 terminus; that terminus is restored from the germline J gene. The rearrangement links TRBV20-1 to TRBJ1-6, with D perhaps matching TRBD1 (5 bases). CDR1 and CDR2 (germline): DFQATT, SNEGSKA (reference sequence). This CDR3 is built from 15 residues. V lost 5 bases, J lost 1 base, and 12 bases lay in between. Partial CDR3 DNA: TGCAGTGCTGCTACAGGTTTTTCCTATAATTCACCC. Residues: CSAATGFSYNSP. The whole CDR3 protein is CSAATGFSYNSPLHF.

Turning to this clone: Sequencing ends 3 residues short of the CDR3 end; the germline J gene provides the rest. V usage is TRBV7-2 and J usage is TRBJ2-7; D is undetermined. The germline gives CDR1 SGHTA, CDR2 FQGNSA. The V and J ends lost 0 bases and 0 bases respectively, with 9 bases between them. The CDR3 loop spans 15 amino acids. CDR3 DNA (partial): TGTGCCAGCAGCTTAGCCGGTACGAGCTCCTACGAG. Translation gives CASSLAGTSSYE. The whole CDR3 region reads CASSLAGTSSYEQYF.

Comment on this clone: The CDR3 end lies 3 residues beyond the end of the read and is filled in from the germline J gene. The chain recombines TRBV6-1 with TRBJ2-7; D is perhaps TRBD1 (5 bases). The V end lost 4 bases, the J end lost 1 base, and 11 bases lay between the germline ends. The germline V gene has CDR1 MNHNS and CDR2 SASEGT. This CDR3 region has 14 residues. The CDR3 sequence: CASSGQSYSYEQYF. CDR3 DNA, as far as it was read: TGTGCCAGCAGTGGACAGTCGTATTCCTACGAG.

About this clone: The read falls 3 residues short of the CDR3 end, and the missing part is taken from the germline J gene. This sequence joins TRBV13 and TRBJ2-1, with 8 bases identical to TRBD2. The junction had 8 bases not matched to a gene; V was cut back by 7 bases and J by 6 bases. The germline V gene has CDR1 PRHDT and CDR2 FYEKMQ (reference sequence). The CDR3 totals 14 residues. CDR3 amino acids: CASIRWTSRNEQFF. The CDR3 DNA, read in part, is TGTGCCAGCATCCGTTGGACTAGCCGCAATGAG.

CDR3: CASSFGVDTEAFF. CDR3 DNA (partial): TGTGCCAGCTCCTTCGGGGTAGACACTGAA. This sequence joins TRBV18 and TRBJ1-1; D ambiguous. The read halts 3 residues ahead of the CDR3 end, with the missing end drawn from the germline J gene. CDR3 length: 13 residues. Germline CDR1 is KGHSH and CDR2 is LQKENI. The germline V and J ends were trimmed by 6 bases and 3 bases, with 11 bases remaining between them. The entire variable domain, with the rest obtained from reference TRBV18 and TRBJ1-1, is as follows: NAGVMQNPRHLVRRRGQEARLRCSPMKGHSHVYWYRQLPEEGLKFMVYLQKENIIDESGMPKERFSAEFPKEGPSILRIQQVVRGDSAAYFCASSFGVDTEAFFGQGTRLTVV.